This passage covers 25 T cell receptor beta chains from one sample sequenced in a study of graft-versus-host responses after intestinal transplantation. Their antigen targets remain unknown. TCRdb's copy holds only in-frame clones and misses some; the assay was immunoSEQ multiplex PCR. This table holds about 110,000 clones, more than 90% found once. Sequencing used unstimulated CD4+ T cells sorted from spleen or lymph node cells, obtained before transplant. Receptors originate from a human donor who was the organ donor for an intestinal transplant.

This chain joins TRBV6-5 and TRBJ2-7, with no clear D. Trimming removed 3 bases from V and 4 bases from J, with 7 bases in between. CDR3 size: 12 residues. Germline V gene data show CDR1 as MNHEY and CDR2 as SVGAGI. The CDR3 DNA reads TGTGCCAGCAGTTATGACACTTACGAGCAGTACTTC. Translating gives CASSYDTYEQYF.

The gene calls are TRBV5-1 and TRBJ2-7; the match to TRBD2 covers 14 bases. The CDR3 is 16 amino acids. The germline gives CDR1 SGHRS, CDR2 YFSETQ. The V segment lost 2 bases and the J segment 4 bases; nucleotides outside the gene matches: 5. The CDR3 spells CASSFGTSGSAYEQYF. As DNA, the CDR3 is TGCGCCAGCAGCTTTGGGACTAGCGGGAGTGCGTACGAGCAGTACTTC.

The CDR3 DNA sequence: TGCGCCAGCAGCTTGGGGGGGACGGTCCAAGAGACCCAGTACTTC. Amino acid sequence: CASSLGGTVQETQYF. V is TRBV5-1 and J is TRBJ2-5; D tentatively reads TRBD1 or TRBD2 (5 bases each). V was shortened by 0 bases and J by 1 base, with 10 bases between the two germline ends. Germline V CDR1 and CDR2: SGHRS, YFSETQ. The CDR3 runs to 15 residues.

The J gene is TRBJ2-5, the V gene TRBV6-1; 7 bases line up with TRBD2. V trimming: 2 bases; J trimming: 6 bases; junction bases outside the gene matches: 6. Looked up from germline, CDR1 is MNHNS and CDR2 is SASEGT. There are 14 residues in the CDR3. Here the CDR3 DNA reads TGTGCCAGCAGTGAATTGGCGGGGGTTAAGACCCAGTACTTC. It yields the protein CASSELAGVKTQYF.

The chain joins TRBV11-2 to TRBJ2-7, with D possibly matching TRBD2 (6 bases). Germline CDR1 and CDR2: SGHAT and FQNNGV. This CDR3 is built from 16 residues. Trimming took off 5 bases at V and 4 bases at J, with 21 bases between the two ends. CDR3 bases: TGTGCCAGCAGCACCCCCAGGGCGGGGAACATATACGAGCAGTACTTC. This encodes CASSTPRAGNIYEQYF.

V and J are TRBV6-1 and TRBJ1-3; D call uncertain. The CDR3 extends over 13 amino acids. Germline CDR1 and CDR2: MNHNS and SASEGT. V was cut by 7 bases and J by 2 bases, with 9 bases left in between. CDR3 nucleotides: TGTGCCAGCAATTCAGGTCCTGGAAACACCATATATTTT. It codes for CASNSGPGNTIYF.

This clone was recorded once. A read error may produce the germline difference seen at one junction end. Other DNA sequences within the sample encode an identical CDR3. J is TRBJ2-7 and V is TRBV2, with D perhaps being TRBD1 or TRBD2 (5 bases each). The CDR3 consists of 14 residues. Germline loops: CDR1 SNHLY, CDR2 FYNNEI. DNA for the CDR3: TGCGCCAGCAACTGGGGACGGGGAGTGGACGAGCAGTACTTC. It translates to CASNWGRGVDEQYF. Based on the CDR3 plus reference TRBV2 and TRBJ2-7, the full variable domain is EPEVTQTPSHQVTQMGQEVILRCVPISNHLYFYWYRQILGQKVEFLVSFYNNEISEKSEIFDDQFSVERPDGSNFTLKIRSTKLEDSAMYFCASNWGRGVDEQYFGPGTRLTVT.

The gene calls are TRBV7-8 and TRBJ1-5, with TRBD1 identical over 9 bases. CDR1 is SGHVS and CDR2 is FQNEAQ in the germline V gene. V lost 5 bases, J lost 8 bases, and 7 bases stayed unmatched. The CDR3 is made up of 14 amino acids. CDR3 amino acids: CASSQNRGLKPQHF. The DNA for the CDR3 is TGTGCCAGCAGCCAAAACAGGGGGCTGAAGCCCCAGCATTTT.

J is TRBJ2-1 and V is TRBV5-1; 10 bases line up with TRBD2. This CDR3 is 17 amino acids long. Looked up from germline, CDR1 is SGHRS and CDR2 is YFSETQ. V lost 2 bases, J lost 6 bases, and 11 bases stayed unmatched. The CDR3 sequence: CASSLPSLAGAGNEQFF. CDR3 coding DNA: TGCGCCAGCAGCTTACCCTCCCTAGCGGGAGCAGGCAATGAGCAGTTCTTC.

The chain couples TRBV28 to TRBJ2-1; D is possibly TRBD2 (5 bases). The CDR3 has 11 amino acids. The germline CDR1 and CDR2 sequences are MDHEN and SYDVKM. Deletions cut 3 bases from V and 12 bases from J, with 9 bases between. The CDR3 region is CASSFGAGQFF. The DNA for the CDR3 is TGTGCCAGCAGTTTCGGCGCGGGGCAGTTCTTC.

This chain links TRBV4-3 with TRBJ1-6; 7 bases agree with TRBD1. Losses at the gene ends were 1 base for V and 9 bases for J; bases not matched to a gene: 3. The CDR3 covers 14 residues. Germline values: CDR1 LGHNA, CDR2 YSLEER. CDR3 sequence (DNA): TGCGCCAGCAGCCAAGCAGGGGGTAGTTCACCCCTCCACTTT. Residues: CASSQAGGSSPLHF.

V and J are TRBV6-5 and TRBJ2-6; possible D gene TRBD2, 6 bases. This CDR3 has 14 residues. V was pared by 6 bases and J by 0 bases, with 6 bases between. Germline values: CDR1 MNHEY, CDR2 SVGAGI. The CDR3 region is CASSGSSGANVLTF. The DNA of the CDR3 is TGTGCCAGCAGCGGGAGCTCTGGGGCCAACGTCCTGACTTTC.

The genes are TRBV6-4 and TRBJ2-1; 15 bases are shared with TRBD2. Germline trimming cut 4 bases from V and 12 bases from J; bases unmatched to any gene: 10. Germline V gene sequence: CDR1 MRHNA, CDR2 SNTAGT. The CDR3 spans 16 residues. This chain's CDR3 is CASSALGLAGGAVQFF. For the CDR3, the DNA is TGTGCCAGCAGTGCCCTGGGACTAGCGGGAGGTGCGGTGCAGTTCTTC.

This clone was counted between two and nine times. The V call is TRBV6-5, the J call TRBJ2-7, with 9 bases that match TRBD1. V was clipped by 2 bases and J by 3 bases; unmatched bases: 5. The germline V gene encodes CDR1 MNHEY and CDR2 SVGAGI. The CDR3 has 15 residues. The CDR3 protein is CASSYLGTGSYEQYF. CDR3 bases: TGTGCCAGCAGTTACCTAGGGACAGGGAGCTACGAGCAGTACTTC.

This rearrangement joins TRBV19 to TRBJ1-1, with D perhaps matching TRBD1 (5 bases). The CDR3 has 15 residues. The germline V gene encodes CDR1 LNHDA and CDR2 SQIVND (reference sequence). The ends were cut back, 7 bases at V and 3 bases at J, with 18 bases in the middle. CDR3: CASTTTILTDTEAFF. The CDR3 DNA reads as TGTGCCAGTACCACCACGATCCTGACAGACACTGAAGCTTTCTTT.

The genes are TRBV19 and TRBJ2-3, with D perhaps being TRBD1 or TRBD2 (5 bases each). The V and J ends lost 4 bases and 2 bases respectively, with 10 bases between them. Germline V lookup: CDR1 LNHDA, CDR2 SQIVND (reference sequence). CDR3 length: 14 residues. The CDR3 loop is CASSSTGPTDTQYF. The CDR3 DNA reads as TGTGCCAGTAGTAGTACGGGGCCCACAGATACGCAGTATTTT.

V and J are TRBV18 and TRBJ2-7; D call uncertain. V lost 6 bases to trimming and J lost 2 bases, with 17 bases between them. CDR1 and CDR2 (germline): KGHSH, LQKENI. CDR3 size: 15 residues. Written as DNA, the CDR3 is TGTGCCAGCTCGCCCGGCCTCGCCGGAACCTACGAGCAGTACTTC. This codes for CASSPGLAGTYEQYF.

The chain recombines TRBV6-5 with TRBJ2-1; D gene uncertain. This CDR3 region has 14 residues. Germline lookup yields CDR1 MNHEY and CDR2 SVGAGI. The V end was cut by 8 bases, the J end by 1 base, with 12 bases between. The DNA of the CDR3 is TGTGCCAGCGCACGAATAGTTTCCTACAATGAGCAGTTCTTC. Translating it yields CASARIVSYNEQFF.

The J gene is TRBJ2-3, the V gene TRBV2; 11 nucleotides line up with TRBD2. Germline CDR1 and CDR2: SNHLY and FYNNEI. The CDR3 runs to 15 residues. V trimming: 5 bases; J trimming: 1 base; junction bases outside the gene matches: 2. The CDR3 loop reads CASSLAGGGTDTQYF. The CDR3 coding sequence is TGTGCCAGCAGTCTAGCGGGAGGTGGCACAGATACGCAGTATTTT.

This chain links TRBV5-4 with TRBJ1-4; 9 nucleotides match TRBD1. Germline CDR1 and CDR2: SGHNT and YYREEE (reference sequence). Unmatched junction bases numbered 9, after V lost 4 bases and J lost 8 bases. This CDR3 is 15 amino acids long. The CDR3 sequence is CASSTEGQGSEKLFF. The CDR3 DNA is TGTGCCAGCAGCACGGAAGGACAGGGGTCCGAAAAACTGTTTTTT.

This clone came up once. V gene TRBV30 combines with J gene TRBJ2-7; D not resolved. V was shortened by 0 bases and J by 0 bases, with 6 bases between the two germline ends. Germline CDR1 GTSNPN, CDR2 SVGIG (reference sequence). The CDR3 consists of 13 residues. The CDR3 DNA is TGTGCCTGGAGTGTTCGGCCCTCCTACGAGCAGTACTTC. This translates into CAWSVRPSYEQYF.

The V and J genes are TRBV7-3 and TRBJ2-3, with 7 nucleotides matching TRBD2. With V trimmed by 0 bases and J by 1 base, 1 base remained unmatched. In germline, CDR1 is SGHTA, CDR2 FQGTGA. The CDR3 spans 15 residues. CDR3 nucleotides: TGTGCCAGCAGCTTAACACGGGAGGGCACAGATACGCAGTATTTT. Translation: CASSLTREGTDTQYF.

The rearrangement links TRBV5-1 to TRBJ1-1, with D perhaps TRBD1 (5 bases). The V gene's germline CDR1 is SGHRS and CDR2 YFSETQ. Trimming cost V 0 bases and J 1 base, with 10 bases left between them. The CDR3 contains 15 residues. The CDR3 sequence: CASSLGDRPNTEAFF. The DNA of the CDR3 is TGCGCCAGCAGCTTGGGGGACCGGCCGAACACTGAAGCTTTCTTT.

This chain uses TRBV4-1 with TRBJ1-2, with 11 bases lining up with TRBD1. The trim removed 4 bases at V and 2 bases at J, leaving 6 bases unmatched. This CDR3 is 16 amino acids long. Germline CDR1 reads MGHRA; CDR2 reads YSYEKL. CDR3 protein: CASSRRTGGENYGYTF. CDR3 DNA sequence: TGCGCCAGCAGCCGACGGACAGGGGGCGAGAACTATGGCTACACCTTC.

This sequence joins TRBV4-3 and TRBJ2-1, with TRBD2 matching 15 bases. The length of the CDR3 is 20 residues. J gave up 0 bases and V 2 bases, and 8 bases lay outside the gene matches. Germline V gene sequence: CDR1 LGHNA, CDR2 YSLEER. The CDR3 spells CASSQWTGTSGRSSYNEQFF. Here the CDR3 DNA reads TGCGCCAGCAGCCAATGGACCGGGACTAGCGGGAGGAGCTCCTACAATGAGCAGTTCTTC.